This TCR beta chain was profiled in a study of blood T cells in healthy people across ages. As for the study in general: About one barcoded beta molecule per two T cells came from capture by template switching. Regarding the study as a whole: Long-lived donors carried more naive CD4+ cells and greater diversity than aged donors.

The authors ran a second PCR of roughly 7 to 11 cycles using a sample-barcoded 5' primer and a J-beta primer mix. Every sample gave at least 3 million paired-end reads containing CDR3. From the 5' RACE reads, TCRdb called clonotypes with MiXCR, one entry per CDR3 protein. The sample lists around 620,000 distinct CDR3 sequences, 27% occurring once. Total RNA extraction produced at least 5.5 micrograms (per sample) for the study. This CDR3 comprises 15 residues. Germline V gene lookup returns CDR1 SQVTM and CDR2 ANQGSEA. V trimming: 4 bases; J trimming: 0 bases; junction bases outside the gene matches: 6. As regards this clonotype: What it recognizes is unknown.

The clonotype comes from a woman in her 70s in good health. The chain carries TRBV29-1 and TRBJ2-4; 7 nucleotides align to TRBD1. Source material: blood. The CDR3 loop is CSVVTGVLAKNIQYF. CDR3 nucleotide sequence: TGCAGCGTTGTCACAGGGGTCCTAGCCAAAAACATTCAGTACTTC. The full variable domain, its missing parts supplied by reference TRBV29-1 and TRBJ2-4, is SAVISQKPSRDICQRGTSLTIQCQVDSQVTMMFWYRQQPGQSLTLIATANQGSEATYESGFVIDKFPISRPNLTFSTLTVSNMSPEDSSIYLCSVVTGVLAKNIQYFGAGTRLSVL.